This T cell receptor (beta chain) was identified during a study of blood T cell repertoires in COVID-19. Data came from immunoSEQ multiplex PCR; TCRdb stores just in-frame clones and leaves some out. Of 350,000 to 450,000 clones in the sample, 80% to 90% are singletons; the top ten hold around 1.1%. J was trimmed by 0 bases and V by 0 bases; bases with no gene match: 3. CDR1 and CDR2 (germline): SGHRS, YFSETQ. The CDR3 sequence is 15 residues long. Specimen: PBMCs or T cells enriched from blood (not recorded which). This chain connects TRBV5-1 to TRBJ2-7; 7 positions agree with TRBD2. This clonotype was obtained from a man aged 25 to 45 who had recovered from COVID-19. Written as DNA, the CDR3 is TGCGCCAGCAGCTTGGCCCAGCGGGACTCCTACGAGCAGTACTTC. The encoded protein is CASSLAQRDSYEQYF.